This TCR beta chain emerged from a study of immune evolution from preneoplasia to lung adenocarcinoma. CDR3 length: 13 residues. V trimming: 6 bases; J trimming: 5 bases; junction bases outside the gene matches: 6. Germline-derived CDR1 and CDR2 are LNHDA and SQIVND (reference sequence). Details on this clone: Its target is unknown.

Resections took place in Japan or China from about 2014 to 2017. The method was immunoSEQ multiplex PCR; TCRdb's version includes in-frame clones alone and lacks a portion of them. This table holds 3,500 to 5,000 clones, 86% found once. Whole-study results and caveats: Top clone share appeared to fall from AAH through AIS, MIA, adenocarcinoma.

This TCR was sampled from a donor older than 65 with lung adenocarcinoma. The sequencing sample was made of FFPE minimally invasive lung adenocarcinoma tissue. The chain has TRBV19 and TRBJ1-1, with 7 bases aligning to TRBD1. CDR3 protein: CASSPEQGTEAFF. CDR3 nucleotide sequence: TGTGCCAGTAGCCCCGAACAGGGGACTGAAGCTTTCTTT.